The following is a T cell receptor beta chain sequence with its context. Its antigen is not yet known. The record has no base qualities; no much larger clone is one base away. Whole blood was collected in K2EDTA tubes by collaborating institutions according to the institutions' own protocols. For TCRbeta analysis, collaborators shipped samples in one of three forms: frozen whole blood, isolated PBMCs, or DNA extracted from either of those sample types. The data were obtained in a study of blood T cell repertoires in COVID-19 (dated by TCRdb to the early 2020s). Concerning the study at large: Samples from collaborators originated in the United States, Italy and Spain and spanned both the acute and convalescent phases of COVID-19. The material from the prospective study consisted of cDNA or gDNA derived from T cells, B-cell-depleted T cells, or PBMCs. Subjects who had been exposed to COVID-19, were actively infected with it, or had recovered from it provided the deeply sampled blood TCRbeta repertoires that made up the dataset. A freely available public database, intended as a resource for researchers studying the immune response to SARS-CoV-2, is where the repertoires were released. Samples were obtained from the ongoing ImmuneRACE study (first 160 participants) and from about 1,300 subjects provided by 6 global collaborators. A de-identified subject ID, COVID-19 status, age in years and sex were almost always included in the sample metadata. HLA class I and class II types, where available, came from metadata supplied by the sample provider rather than from assay-based typing.

The immunoSEQ Assay, a bias-controlled multiplex PCR, was used to amplify TCRbeta CDR3 regions from genomic DNA. In the original analysis: Nucleated cell counts per sample were estimated from amplification of reference gene primers within the assay. Sequence reads were collapsed and filtered to measure the absolute abundance of every unique TCRbeta CDR3 rearrangement. For each sample, productive Simpson clonality was calculated by taking the square root of Simpson's diversity index across productive rearrangements. Held by TCRdb, this immuneACCESS table contains in-frame sequences only and omits some clones. Under half of the omission traces to an unresolved V gene where checked; the cause of the rest is unknown. V and J calls and clone size follow that table, whereas D and trimming were derived from the DNA. For this sample the table gives 250,000 to 300,000 clones, of which approximately 88% were detected only once. The ten largest clones capture roughly 2.1% of the sample.

General conclusions and limits of the study: The amount of clinical and demographic metadata varied by source and participant and was provided uncurated.

The source of this sequence is a man aged 45-60 years with acute or convalescent COVID-19. The specimen sequenced was peripheral blood.

Here the CDR3 is given as CASSQDSSGNTIYF. The sequenced DNA: TGCGCCAGCAGCCAGGACAGCTCTGGAAACACCATATATTTT. Recombination joined TRBV5-1 with TRBJ1-3; TRBD1 is a weak D gene call, 6 bases matching. CDR1 SGHRS and CDR2 YFSETQ were looked up in the germline V gene. Measured from the cysteine to the phenylalanine, the CDR3 is 14 residues long. Only the CDR3 part of the read is kept: 42 bases, read in frame from the first base. Between the V and J ends, shortened by 4 bases and 0 bases respectively, the junction contains 8 bases.